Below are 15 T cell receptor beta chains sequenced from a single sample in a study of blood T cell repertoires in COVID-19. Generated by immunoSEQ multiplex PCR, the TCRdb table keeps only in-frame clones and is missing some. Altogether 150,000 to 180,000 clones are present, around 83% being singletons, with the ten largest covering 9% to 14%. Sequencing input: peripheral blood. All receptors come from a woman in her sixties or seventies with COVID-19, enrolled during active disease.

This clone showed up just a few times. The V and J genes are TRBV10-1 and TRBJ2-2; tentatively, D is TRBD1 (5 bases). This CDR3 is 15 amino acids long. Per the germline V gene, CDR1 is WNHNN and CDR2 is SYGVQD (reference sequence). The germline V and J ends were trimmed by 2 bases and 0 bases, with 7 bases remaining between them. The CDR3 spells CASSEHRPNTGELFF. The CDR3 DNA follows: TGCGCCAGCAGTGAGCACAGGCCGAACACCGGGGAGCTGTTTTTT.

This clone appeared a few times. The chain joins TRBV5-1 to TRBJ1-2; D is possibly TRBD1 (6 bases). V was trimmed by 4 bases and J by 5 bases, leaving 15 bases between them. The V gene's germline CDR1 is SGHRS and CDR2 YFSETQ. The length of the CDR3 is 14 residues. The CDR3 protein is CASSPPGTQYGYTF. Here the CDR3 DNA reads TGCGCCAGCAGCCCCCCCGGGACACAATATGGCTACACCTTC.

This chain's CDR3 is CASSLRSLAVQETQYF. CDR3 nucleotide sequence: TGTGCCAGCAGCTTACGATCCCTCGCGGTGCAAGAGACCCAGTACTTC. V usage is TRBV11-1 and J usage is TRBJ2-5; no reliable D call. With 2 bases removed from V and 2 bases from J, the gap between germline ends came to 15 bases. CDR3 size: 16 residues. Germline CDR1 SGHAT, CDR2 FQDESV (reference sequence).

Here the CDR3 reads CAGGQGEAFF. As DNA, the CDR3 is TGTGCCGGTGGACAGGGTGAAGCTTTCTTT. The V gene is TRBV30, the J gene TRBJ1-1; 8 bases are shared with TRBD1. Losses at the gene ends were 8 bases for V and 7 bases for J; bases not matched to a gene: 3. From germline, CDR1 is GTSNPN and CDR2 SVGIG (reference sequence). The CDR3 runs to 10 residues.

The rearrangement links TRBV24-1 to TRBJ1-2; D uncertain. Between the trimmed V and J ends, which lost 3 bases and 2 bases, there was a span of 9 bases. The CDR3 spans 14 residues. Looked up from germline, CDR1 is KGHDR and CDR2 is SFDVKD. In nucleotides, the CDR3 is TGTGCCACCAGTGATCCTGACAAGAACTATGGCTACACCTTC. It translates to CATSDPDKNYGYTF.

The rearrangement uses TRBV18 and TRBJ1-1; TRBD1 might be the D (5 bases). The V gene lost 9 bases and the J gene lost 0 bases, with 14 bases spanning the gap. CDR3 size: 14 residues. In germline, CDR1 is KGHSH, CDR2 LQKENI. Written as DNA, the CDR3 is TGTGCCAGTTCGCGGGACCCGGTGAACACTGAAGCTTTCTTT. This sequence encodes CASSRDPVNTEAFF.

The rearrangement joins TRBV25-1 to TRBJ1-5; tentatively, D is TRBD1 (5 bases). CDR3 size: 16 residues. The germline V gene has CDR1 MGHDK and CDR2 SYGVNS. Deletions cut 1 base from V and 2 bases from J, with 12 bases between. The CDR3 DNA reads TGTGCCAGCAGTGAATGGGGGGGAATTGGCAATCAGCCCCAGCATTTT. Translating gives CASSEWGGIGNQPQHF.

The CDR3 coding sequence is TGTGCCAGCTCACTCGGGACAGGTCTATACGAGCAGTACGTC. It is translated as CASSLGTGLYEQYV. The J gene is TRBJ2-7, the V gene TRBV18, with 8 positions matching TRBD1. The J segment lost 4 bases and the V segment lost 4 bases, leaving 6 bases of the junction unmatched. From germline, CDR1 is KGHSH and CDR2 LQKENI. The CDR3 contains 14 residues.

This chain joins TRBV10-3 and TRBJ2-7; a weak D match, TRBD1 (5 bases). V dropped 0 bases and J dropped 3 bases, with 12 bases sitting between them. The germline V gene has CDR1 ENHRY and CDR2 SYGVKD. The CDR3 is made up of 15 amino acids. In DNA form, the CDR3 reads TGTGCCATCAGTGAGTCGGCCAGGGCGATCTACGAGCAGTACTTC. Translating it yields CAISESARAIYEQYF.

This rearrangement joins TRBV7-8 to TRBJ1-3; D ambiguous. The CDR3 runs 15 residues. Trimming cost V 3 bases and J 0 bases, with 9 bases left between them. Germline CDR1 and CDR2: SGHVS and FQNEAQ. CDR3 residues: CASSFWTSSGNTIYF. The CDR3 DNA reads TGTGCCAGCAGCTTTTGGACTAGCTCTGGAAACACCATATATTTT.

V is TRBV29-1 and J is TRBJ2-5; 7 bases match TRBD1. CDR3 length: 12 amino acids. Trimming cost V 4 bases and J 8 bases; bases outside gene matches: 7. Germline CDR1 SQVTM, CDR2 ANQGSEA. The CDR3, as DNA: TGCAGCGTTGGAGGGGGCGGAAAAACCCAGTACTTC. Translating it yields CSVGGGGKTQYF.

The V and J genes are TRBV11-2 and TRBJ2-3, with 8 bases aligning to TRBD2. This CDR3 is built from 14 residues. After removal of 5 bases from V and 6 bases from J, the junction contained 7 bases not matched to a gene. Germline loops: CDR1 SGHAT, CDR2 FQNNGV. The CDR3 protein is CASSAPGTRDTQYF. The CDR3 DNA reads TGTGCCAGCAGCGCTCCCGGGACTAGGGATACGCAGTATTTT. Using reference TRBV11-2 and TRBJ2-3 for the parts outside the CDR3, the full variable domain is EAGVAQSPRYKIIEKRQSVAFWCNPISGHATLYWYQQILGQGPKLLIQFQNNGVVDDSQLPKDRFSAERLKGVDSTLKIQPAKLEDSAVYLCASSAPGTRDTQYFGPGTRLTVL.

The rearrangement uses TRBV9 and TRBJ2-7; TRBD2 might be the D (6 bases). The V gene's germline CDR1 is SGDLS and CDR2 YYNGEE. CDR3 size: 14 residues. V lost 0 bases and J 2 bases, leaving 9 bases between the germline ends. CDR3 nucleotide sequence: TGTGCCAGCAGCGTAGGCCCGGGGGCCTACGAGCAGTACGTC. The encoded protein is CASSVGPGAYEQYV.

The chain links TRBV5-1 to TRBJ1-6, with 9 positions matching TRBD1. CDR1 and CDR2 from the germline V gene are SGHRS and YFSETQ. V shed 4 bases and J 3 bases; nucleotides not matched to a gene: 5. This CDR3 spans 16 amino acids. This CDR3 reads CASSPTTGGYNSPLHF. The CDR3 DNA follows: TGCGCCAGCAGCCCTACGACAGGGGGCTATAATTCACCCCTCCACTTT.

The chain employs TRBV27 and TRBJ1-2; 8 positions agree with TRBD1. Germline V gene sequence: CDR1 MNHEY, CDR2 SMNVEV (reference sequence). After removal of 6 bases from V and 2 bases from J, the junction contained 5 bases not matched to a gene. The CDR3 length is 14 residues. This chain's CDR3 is CASRWTGSNYGYTF. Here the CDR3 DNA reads TGTGCCAGCAGGTGGACAGGGAGCAACTATGGCTACACCTTC.